Following are 25 T cell receptor beta chains from one sample sequenced in a study of neurological immune-mediated disorders (dated by TCRdb to about 2019). The library was obtained by 5' RACE. The listed sequencing device is Illumina HiSeq 2500. The public reads were reanalyzed by TCRdb: fastp trimming at Q25, MiXCR alignment, in-frame beta chains only. Each CDR3 protein appears once, grouped with its most common genes and DNA. The sample contains tens of thousands of distinct CDR3 sequences, about 6% of them found a single time. Together, the top ten hold 45% to 50% of the sample. The sequencing sample was made of CD8+ T cells from blood. Source of these receptors: a man aged 18-30 years in good health.

The chain is built from TRBV11-1 and TRBJ2-5, with a weak D call TRBD1 (5 bases). This CDR3 has 15 residues. Germline V CDR1 and CDR2: SGHAT, FQDESV (reference sequence). V was cut by 11 bases and J by 5 bases, with 24 bases left in between. The chain's CDR3 is CALRISARGMETQYF. The DNA of the CDR3 is TGTGCCCTTAGAATCTCTGCAAGGGGCATGGAGACCCAGTACTTC.

This clonotype was seen at least ten times. The chain couples TRBV6-5 to TRBJ2-6; D tentatively fits TRBD1 or TRBD2 (5 bases each). The CDR3 extends over 16 amino acids. V lost 10 bases and J 5 bases, leaving 21 bases between the germline ends. Germline CDR1 reads MNHEY; CDR2 reads SVGAGI. The CDR3 region has the DNA TGTGCCACTACTCAGAATAGGGGACCCCGGGCCAACGTCCTGACTTTC. It codes for CATTQNRGPRANVLTF.

This clonotype was recorded many times. The chain employs TRBV7-6 and TRBJ2-2, with TRBD1 matching over 7 bases. There are 15 residues in the CDR3. V gave up 5 bases and J gave up 6 bases; unmatched junction bases: 9. The V gene's germline CDR1 is SGHVS and CDR2 FNYEAQ. CDR3 protein: CASSPPDRVAGELFF. Here the CDR3 DNA reads TGTGCCAGCAGCCCCCCCGACAGGGTTGCCGGGGAGCTGTTTTTT.

This clonotype was counted at least ten times. V gene TRBV7-2 combines with J gene TRBJ2-1; the D is unclear. The V gene lost 1 base and the J gene lost 6 bases, with 7 bases spanning the gap. CDR3 length: 13 amino acids. Germline V CDR1 and CDR2: SGHTA, FQGNSA. Here the CDR3 DNA reads TGTGCCAGCAGCTTAGATACCTCCAATGAGCAGTTCTTC. This codes for CASSLDTSNEQFF.

This clonotype was seen repeatedly, ten times or more. The V call is TRBV12-3 or TRBV12-4, the J call TRBJ1-2; D is unclear. V lost 5 bases, J lost 6 bases, and 16 bases lay in between. This CDR3 region has 14 residues. CDR3 nucleotides: TGTGCCAGCAGTACCCCTGGAGGAGGGAATGGCTACACCTTC. Translating gives CASSTPGGGNGYTF.

This clonotype was recorded many times. The chain recombines TRBV7-9 with TRBJ2-7; D not resolved. The CDR3 runs 14 residues. Germline CDR1 and CDR2: SEHNR and FQNEAQ (reference sequence). The ends were cut back, 2 bases at V and 3 bases at J, with 11 bases in the middle. The CDR3 DNA reads TGTGCCAGCAGCTTAAGTGGGGAAAGCTACGAGCAGTACTTC. This translates into CASSLSGESYEQYF.

The chain is built from TRBV7-9 and TRBJ2-7; a possible D gene is TRBD1 (5 bases). CDR3 length: 13 residues. V was trimmed by 4 bases and J by 0 bases, leaving 7 bases between them. The V gene's germline CDR1 is SEHNR and CDR2 FQNEAQ (reference sequence). Here the CDR3 DNA reads TGTGCCAGCAGCTACGACAGCTCCTACGAGCAGTACTTC. Translated: CASSYDSSYEQYF.

This clonotype has a count of ten or more. The chain recombines TRBV6-5 with TRBJ1-1, with 7 nucleotides matching TRBD1. The CDR3 extends over 14 amino acids. V shed 3 bases and J 4 bases; nucleotides not matched to a gene: 5. Germline CDR1 MNHEY, CDR2 SVGAGI. The CDR3 reads CASSYGAGGTEAFF. CDR3 DNA: TGTGCCAGCAGTTATGGGGCAGGGGGCACTGAAGCTTTCTTT.

This clonotype occurred many times. The chain joins TRBV27 to TRBJ2-7; the D call may be TRBD1 or TRBD2 (6 bases each). The CDR3 has 12 residues. V lost 6 bases and J lost 6, with 12 bases in between. Per the germline V gene, CDR1 is MNHEY and CDR2 is SMNVEV (reference sequence). The CDR3 reads CASSETGAEQYF. CDR3 coding DNA: TGTGCCAGCAGCGAAACGGGGGCCGAGCAGTACTTC.

This clonotype has a count of ten or more. J is TRBJ2-2 and V is TRBV7-9; 13 bases fit TRBD2. CDR3 size: 17 residues. Germline CDR1 and CDR2: SEHNR and FQNEAQ (reference sequence). With 5 bases clipped from V and 4 bases from J, the junction kept 7 bases outside the gene matches. The CDR3 reads CASSPRGTSGATGELFF. Here the CDR3 DNA reads TGTGCCAGCAGCCCACGAGGGACTAGCGGGGCCACCGGGGAGCTGTTTTTT.

By share, this clonotype ranks as medium-sized. The V gene is TRBV18, the J gene TRBJ1-5; a weak D match, TRBD1 (6 bases). Germline CDR1 reads KGHSH; CDR2 reads LQKENI. This CDR3 has 18 amino acids. Trimming removed 3 bases from V and 0 bases from J, with 18 bases in between. CDR3 loop: CASSPAQGSLNSNQPQHF. Written as DNA, the CDR3 is TGTGCCAGCTCACCGGCACAGGGCAGCCTAAATAGCAATCAGCCCCAGCATTTT.

This clonotype was observed at least ten times. The chain is built from TRBV12-5 and TRBJ2-2; D remains unclear. CDR1 and CDR2 from the germline V gene are LGHNT and FRNRAP. V was clipped by 3 bases and J by 6 bases, with 8 bases between them. CDR3 size: 13 residues. CDR3 nucleotide sequence: TGTGCTAGTGGTTTCTCAGAGGCCGGGGAGCTGTTTTTT. It encodes CASGFSEAGELFF.

This clonotype was seen repeatedly, ten times or more. The chain links TRBV12-3 or TRBV12-4 to TRBJ2-7; 9 bases are shared with TRBD1. V trimming: 3 bases; J trimming: 6 bases; junction bases outside the gene matches: 18. The CDR3 loop spans 18 amino acids. The CDR3 DNA is TGTGCCAGCAGTTTGGTCCGTACGAGGGACAGGGCGATAAGCGAGCAGTACTTC. The encoded protein is CASSLVRTRDRAISEQYF.

This clonotype was counted many times. This sequence joins TRBV4-3 and TRBJ1-1; D uncertain. The V end lost 3 bases, the J end lost 5 bases, and 13 bases lay between the germline ends. The germline V gene has CDR1 LGHNA and CDR2 YSLEER. CDR3 length equals 14 residues. The chain's CDR3 is CASSHRSSLTEAFF. CDR3 bases: TGCGCCAGCAGCCACCGCTCGAGTTTAACTGAAGCTTTCTTT.

The J gene is TRBJ2-1, the V gene TRBV5-1; possibly TRBD1 or TRBD2 for D (6 bases each). V gave up 4 bases and J gave up 0 bases, with 17 bases separating them. Germline CDR1 reads SGHRS; CDR2 reads YFSETQ. The CDR3 totals 17 residues. The CDR3 sequence: CASSPRGRGGSYNEQFF. CDR3 sequence (DNA): TGCGCCAGCAGCCCTCGGGGGCGCGGAGGCTCCTACAATGAGCAGTTCTTC.

This clonotype was seen at least ten times. The J gene is TRBJ2-5, the V gene TRBV6-2 or TRBV6-3; TRBD2 might be the D (5 bases). This CDR3 is 15 amino acids long. CDR1 is MNHEY and CDR2 is SVGEGT in the germline V gene. The V and J ends lost 0 bases and 1 base respectively, with 9 bases between them. This CDR3 is CASSYSWGVQETQYF. The CDR3 DNA reads as TGTGCCAGCAGTTACTCGTGGGGAGTCCAAGAGACCCAGTACTTC.

About this clonotype: One junction end disagrees with the germline gene, perhaps due to a read error. The V call is TRBV20-1, the J call TRBJ1-5; 8 nucleotides match TRBD1. Germline loops: CDR1 DFQATT, CDR2 SNEGSKA (reference sequence). This CDR3 region has 12 residues. CDR3 amino acids: CSAKTGVQPKHF. The DNA for the CDR3 is TGCAGTGCCAAGACAGGGGTCCAGCCCAAGCATTTT.

This clonotype has at least ten counts. The chain is built from TRBV7-9 and TRBJ2-7; 7 positions agree with TRBD2. The CDR3 loop spans 16 amino acids. Germline assignment: CDR1 SEHNR and CDR2 FQNEAQ (reference sequence). V shed 5 bases, J shed 3 bases, and the junction held 13 bases outside the gene matches. This CDR3 reads CASSPPSGLRSYEQYF. For the CDR3, the DNA is TGTGCCAGCAGCCCCCCCTCGGGACTACGGAGCTACGAGCAGTACTTC.

This clonotype was counted at least ten times. The genes are TRBV5-1 and TRBJ1-4, with TRBD1 as a possible D gene (6 bases). This CDR3 has 16 amino acids. Germline CDR1 SGHRS, CDR2 YFSETQ. Between the trimmed V and J ends, which lost 3 bases and 7 bases, there was a span of 19 bases. This CDR3 reads CASSSTLGGLVEKLFF. CDR3 DNA: TGCGCCAGCAGCTCAACCTTGGGGGGCTTGGTTGAAAAACTGTTTTTT.

This clonotype was found many times. The J gene is TRBJ2-7, the V gene TRBV27; 7 nucleotides match TRBD2. Per the germline V gene, CDR1 is MNHEY and CDR2 is SMNVEV (reference sequence). V shed 5 bases, J shed 3 bases, and the junction held 4 bases outside the gene matches. This CDR3 comprises 13 residues. The CDR3 nucleotides are TGTGCCAGCAGTCTAAGGACTAGCTACGAGCAGTACTTC. Encoded protein: CASSLRTSYEQYF.

This clonotype was seen ten or more times. V usage is TRBV7-9 and J usage is TRBJ2-2; D remains unclear. CDR3 size: 12 residues. V gave up 10 bases and J gave up 3 bases, with 9 bases separating them. CDR1 is SEHNR, CDR2 FQNEAQ, per germline (reference sequence). Here the CDR3 DNA reads TGTGCCACCCCACCCGACACCGGGGAGCTGTTTTTT. Amino acids: CATPPDTGELFF.

This clonotype was observed many times. The chain has TRBV10-3 and TRBJ2-2; D gene unclear. Trimming left V 2 bases short and J 9 bases short, with 13 bases between. The CDR3 runs 14 residues. Germline V gene data show CDR1 as ENHRY and CDR2 as SYGVKD. In nucleotides, the CDR3 is TGTGCCATCAGTGAGGCAGACACGGAAAGGGAGCTGTTTTTT. It yields the protein CAISEADTERELFF.

This clonotype was seen repeatedly, ten times or more. The chain uses TRBV3-1 and TRBJ2-7; no reliable D call. Trimming took 1 base from V and 0 from J, leaving 10 bases between them. The V gene's germline CDR1 is LGHDT and CDR2 YNNKEL (reference sequence). The CDR3 spans 15 residues. The CDR3 reads CASSQAGRSSYEQYF. The CDR3 coding sequence is TGTGCCAGCAGCCAAGCGGGCAGGAGCTCCTACGAGCAGTACTTC.

This clonotype was picked up many times. The V gene is TRBV29-1, the J gene TRBJ2-1, with D tentatively TRBD1 or TRBD2 (5 bases each). The CDR3 runs 14 residues. Trimming stripped 6 bases from V and 8 bases from J, with 20 bases between. The germline V gene has CDR1 SQVTM and CDR2 ANQGSEA. For the CDR3, the DNA is TGCAGCGTCGCAGGGTGGGGGTTATTCGATGAGCAGTTCTTC. Translating it yields CSVAGWGLFDEQFF.

This clonotype was counted ten times or more. The chain employs TRBV7-9 and TRBJ1-1; D gene uncertain. V lost 4 bases to trimming and J lost 8 bases, with 14 bases between them. CDR3 length: 13 amino acids. Germline-derived CDR1 and CDR2 are SEHNR and FQNEAQ (reference sequence). The CDR3 region is CASSSDGSGEAFF. CDR3 DNA: TGTGCCAGCAGCTCTGATGGGTCCGGGGAAGCTTTCTTT.